The rows below give T cell receptor beta chains drawn from one sample of a study of T cell responses to AZD1222 COVID-19 vaccine. Clones were read by immunoSEQ multiplex PCR, and TCRdb kept only the in-frame ones, dropping some. The repertoire holds 45,000 to 55,000 clones, with approximately 79% as singletons. The material sequenced was peripheral blood, taken on day 0 of AZD1222 vaccination. Receptors originate from an adult in good health. The conserved cysteine and the conserved F or W are not part of the CDR3 here.

>TRBJ2-7|TRBV6-5
ASTRGKTVYEQY
>TRBJ2-2|TRBV10-3
AISEAGGANTGELF
>TRBJ1-1|TRBV2
ASSEVGSNTEAF
>TRBJ1-3|TRBV9
ASSVTRKSSGNTIY
>TRBJ2-4|TRBV4-1
ASSQDLSGVAKNIQY
>TRBJ1-1|TRBV5-1
ASSSGINTEAF
>TRBJ2-7|TRBV25-1
ASSHRQGHEQY
>TRBJ2-2|TRBV2
ASSENGANTGELF
>TRBJ1-6|TRBV7-3
ASSLTTNSPLH
>TRBJ1-3|TRBV14
ASSQETGNTIY
>TRBJ2-5|TRBV7-3
ASSLIGGRETQY
>TRBJ2-7|TRBV2
ASREASGGQYEQY
>TRBJ2-3|TRBV5-1
ASSTGLADTDTQY
>TRBJ1-3|TRBV6-5
ASRGQTSGNTIY
>TRBJ1-2|TRBV3-1/TRBV3-2
ASGRASGRGYT
>TRBJ2-1|TRBV3-1/TRBV3-2
ASSQIRSGQF
>TRBJ1-1|TRBV19
ASSLQERAGRTF
>TRBJ2-5|TRBV10-2
ASSWGGIETQY
>TRBJ2-1|TRBV29-1
SVEPAGGPTSEQF
>TRBJ2-5|TRBV11-2
ASSSGLQETQY
>TRBJ1-6|TRBV7-9
ASSYPGDFNSPLH
>TRBJ2-1|TRBV5-1
ASSPNVEQF
>TRBJ1-2|TRBV4-2
ASSQVEGDGYT
>TRBJ1-3|TRBV10-2
ASSEEGALTGNTIY
>TRBJ1-2|TRBV6-1
ASSEDYGYT
>TRBJ1-2|TRBV28
ASSLDSGYGYT
>TRBJ1-1|TRBV5-4
ASSAPLMEAF
>TRBJ1-3|TRBV27
ASSSIAGGGYSGNTIY
>TRBJ1-2|TRBV12-5
ASALEGRAASYT
>TRBJ1-2|TRBV12-5
ASGLVGTGDQSYYGYT
>TRBJ1-2|TRBV4-3
ASSQDAGTEYGYT
>TRBJ1-2|TRBV7-8
ASSYTLRQRDHGYT
>TRBJ1-4|TRBV6-5
ASSTGWEEKLF
>TRBJ1-4|TRBV5-1
ASSLSGQGINEKLF
>TRBJ2-3|TRBV5-1
ASSLVASGITSTDTQY
>TRBJ2-7|TRBV5-1
ASSPDRAPVYEQY
>TRBJ1-2|TRBV7-2
ASSGGGRGNYGYT
>TRBJ2-2|TRBV11-2
ASSRLAANTGELF
>TRBJ2-3|TRBV4-1
ASSHRSGFSTDTQY
>TRBJ2-5|TRBV3-1/TRBV3-2
ASSQGIGGRETQY
>TRBJ2-1|TRBV4-1
ASSQESSYNEQF
>TRBJ1-1|TRBV30
AWSPPGAVNTEAF
>TRBJ2-3|TRBV27
ASSPQVASCDTQY
>TRBJ1-3|TRBV7-9
ASSFPQGTSGNTIY
>TRBJ1-4|TRBV10-1
ASSDGTRDNEKLF
>TRBJ2-7|TRBV5-1
ASSPEGSSYEQY
>TRBJ2-7|TRBV24-1
ATHHRTDTYEQY
>TRBJ2-3|TRBV27
ASSSPSGTTLDTQY
>TRBJ1-4|TRBV6-5
ASSYSQRGGEKLF
>TRBJ2-5|TRBV18
ASSLQTGQETQY
>TRBJ1-2|TRBV20-1
SARVGWGYT
>TRBJ1-3|TRBV5-4
ASSPDLIGGNTIY
>TRBJ2-3|TRBV5-4
ASSMGLAGADTQY